The 6 T cell receptor beta chains presented below share a single source sample, sequenced in a study of CD8+ T cells in alopecia areata listed by TCRdb under 2018. Libraries were constructed by the immunoSEQ multiplex PCR assay. RNA was extracted from all samples and reverse transcribed into cDNA as template for TCR sequencing. TCRdb took this table from immuneACCESS and kept in-frame rearrangements with V and J called. Such tables lack part of the clones; where checked against another copy, unresolved V genes explain under half of the gap, and the rest is unexplained. The sample data list 130,000 to 150,000 clones, and approximately 65% of these were observed just once. The ten biggest clones cover around 34% of the sample. Sequencing was done on a sample of CD8+ T cells sorted from blood. The receptors stem from a human donor in good health.

This chain connects TRBV4-2 to TRBJ2-7; 11 bases match TRBD2. The CDR3 length is 15 residues. Germline V gives CDR1 LGHNA, CDR2 YNFKEQ. The V gene end was trimmed by 0 bases and the J gene end by 4 bases; junction bases not matched to a gene: 2. The CDR3 spells CASSQEGLAGYEQYF. The CDR3 DNA follows: TGTGCCAGCAGCCAAGAAGGACTAGCGGGTTACGAGCAGTACTTC.

The rearrangement joins TRBV25-1 to TRBJ1-2, with 9 bases aligning to TRBD1. CDR3 length equals 15 residues. Germline values: CDR1 MGHDK, CDR2 SYGVNS. J lost 6 bases, V lost 4 bases, and 9 bases had no gene match. The CDR3 sequence is CASSAREQGANGYTF. The CDR3 coding sequence is TGTGCCAGCAGTGCGAGAGAACAGGGGGCCAATGGCTACACCTTC.

The chain combines TRBV6-1 with TRBJ1-1; D call uncertain. Trimming took off 6 bases at V and 0 bases at J, with 14 bases between the two ends. CDR1 MNHNS and CDR2 SASEGT come from the germline V gene. The CDR3 is 15 amino acids. CDR3 amino acids: CASRASGLMNTEAFF. In nucleotides, the CDR3 is TGTGCCAGCAGAGCCTCTGGGCTAATGAACACTGAAGCTTTCTTT.

This clone was seen more than once but under ten times. The rearrangement uses TRBV7-9 and TRBJ2-7; no clear D gene. Germline CDR1 reads SEHNR; CDR2 reads FQNEAQ (reference sequence). This CDR3 contains 13 residues. Trimming removed 2 bases from V and 3 bases from J, with 8 bases in between. CDR3 coding DNA: TGTGCCAGCAGCTTAACATCTTACTACGAGCAGTACTTC. This codes for CASSLTSYYEQYF.

The DNA for the CDR3 is TGTGCCAGCAGCCCCTATCAGAGGGGCGGGTCTGAAGCTTTCTTT. It yields the protein CASSPYQRGGSEAFF. The V call is TRBV11-2, the J call TRBJ1-1; a weak D match, TRBD1 (5 bases). The CDR3 covers 15 residues. V was pared by 5 bases and J by 6 bases, with 19 bases between. CDR1 is SGHAT and CDR2 is FQNNGV in the germline V gene. Filled out from reference TRBV11-2 and TRBJ1-1, the complete variable domain reads EAGVAQSPRYKIIEKRQSVAFWCNPISGHATLYWYQQILGQGPKLLIQFQNNGVVDDSQLPKDRFSAERLKGVDSTLKIQPAKLEDSAVYLCASSPYQRGGSEAFFGQGTRLTVV.

This clone was observed a few times. The chain combines TRBV29-1 with TRBJ2-7; D unclear. This CDR3 has 14 amino acids. Trimming pared 6 bases from V and 0 bases from J, leaving 15 bases between. Germline-derived CDR1 and CDR2 are SQVTM and ANQGSEA. CDR3 residues: CSVPSSSGSYEQYF. The CDR3, as DNA: TGCAGCGTCCCTTCTAGTTCCGGCTCCTACGAGCAGTACTTC.